The 20 T cell receptor beta chains below all came from one sample that was sequenced in a study of T cell responses to AZD1222 COVID-19 vaccine (dated by TCRdb to 2020 to 2023). What this sample's time point label stands for: baseline before first vaccination. Library generation was performed with the immunoSEQ multiplex PCR assay. Here the immuneACCESS table is served through TCRdb, limited to in-frame sequences with V and J called. Missing clones are a known gap in these copies; in checked studies unresolved V genes cover under half, and the rest lacks a known reason. The sample table shows around 100,000 clones, and over 75% are seen once. The ten largest clones represent under 20% of the sample. The sequences come from peripheral blood, collected on day 0 of AZD1222 vaccination. The receptor set was obtained from an adult in good health.

The chain joins TRBV7-9 to TRBJ1-2; the D gene is possibly TRBD1 (6 bases). CDR1 is SEHNR and CDR2 is FQNEAQ in the germline V gene (reference sequence). V lost 6 bases to trimming and J lost 2 bases, with 10 bases between them. This CDR3 has 13 residues. CDR3 region: CASRSDRNYGYTF. For the CDR3, the DNA is TGTGCCAGCAGGTCCGACAGGAACTATGGCTACACCTTC.

The chain recombines TRBV19 with TRBJ1-5; D unclear. The V end lost 1 base, the J end lost 0 bases, and 7 bases lay between the germline ends. The CDR3 has 15 amino acids. The germline gives CDR1 LNHDA, CDR2 SQIVND (reference sequence). This CDR3 reads CASSIGRYSNQPQHF. In nucleotides, the CDR3 is TGTGCCAGTAGTATAGGGCGGTATAGCAATCAGCCCCAGCATTTT.

V gene TRBV19 combines with J gene TRBJ1-6, with 9 bases identical to TRBD1. This CDR3 spans 15 amino acids. CDR1 is LNHDA, CDR2 SQIVND, per germline (reference sequence). The V and J ends lost 7 bases and 6 bases, in that order; junction bases with no gene match: 7. In DNA form, the CDR3 reads TGTGCCAGTATCCGCCGGGACAGGGCTAATTCACCCCTCCACTTT. Residues: CASIRRDRANSPLHF.

As DNA, the CDR3 is TGCAGCGTTGAACGGGACACCTCCTACGAGCAGTACTTC. Translated: CSVERDTSYEQYF. V is TRBV29-1 and J is TRBJ2-7; weak D call: TRBD1 (6 bases). The CDR3 sequence is 13 residues long. V lost 2 bases, J lost 0 bases, and 8 bases lay in between. CDR1 and CDR2 (germline): SQVTM, ANQGSEA.

CDR3 DNA: TGTGCCAGCAGTTACTCGTCAGGGAGGAACACTGAAGCTTTCTTT. Translated: CASSYSSGRNTEAFF. The chain combines TRBV6-5 with TRBJ1-1; perhaps TRBD1 as D (5 bases). The V end lost 0 bases, the J end lost 1 base, and 9 bases lay between the germline ends. The CDR3 is 15 residues long. Per germline, CDR1 MNHEY and CDR2 SVGAGI.

The chain recombines TRBV2 with TRBJ2-7; TRBD1 matches at 7 bases. The CDR3 has 13 amino acids. Germline V gene lookup returns CDR1 SNHLY and CDR2 FYNNEI. After removal of 8 bases from V and 4 bases from J, the junction contained 8 bases not matched to a gene. In DNA, the CDR3 is TGTGCCAGCTGGGACAGCGTTGCTTACGAGCAGTACTTC. Translating gives CASWDSVAYEQYF.

The CDR3 coding sequence is TGCGCCAGCAGCTCCCGACTTAATAGCAATCAGCCCCAGCATTTT. Translation gives CASSSRLNSNQPQHF. The chain links TRBV4-1 to TRBJ1-5; D is unclear. Germline CDR1 and CDR2: MGHRA and YSYEKL. V lost 5 bases, J lost 0 bases, and 11 bases lay in between. The CDR3 runs 15 residues.

The J gene is TRBJ2-7, the V gene TRBV7-9, with D possibly TRBD1 on 6 matching bases. Deletions cut 5 bases from V and 1 base from J, with 9 bases between. Germline CDR1 is SEHNR and CDR2 is FQNEAQ (reference sequence). The CDR3 consists of 13 residues. CDR3 sequence reads: CASSGGQSYEQYF. The CDR3 bases are TGTGCCAGCAGCGGTGGACAGTCCTACGAGCAGTACTTC. The whole variable domain, remainder taken from reference TRBV7-9 and TRBJ2-7, is DTGVSQNPRHKITKRGQNVTFRCDPISEHNRLYWYRQTLGQGPEFLTYFQNEAQLEKSRLLSDRFSAERPKGSFSTLEIQRTEQGDSAMYLCASSGGQSYEQYFGPGTRLTVT.

The chain couples TRBV7-7 to TRBJ2-2; D not resolved. Germline CDR1 SSHAT, CDR2 FNYEAQ (reference sequence). The CDR3 runs to 15 residues. The V end lost 1 base, the J end lost 3 bases, and 9 bases lay between the germline ends. The CDR3 is CASSLGLPHTGELFF. Written as DNA, the CDR3 is TGTGCCAGCAGCTTAGGACTCCCCCACACCGGGGAGCTGTTTTTT.

The V gene is TRBV7-9, the J gene TRBJ2-1; the D gene is possibly TRBD2 (6 bases). V was trimmed by 0 bases and J by 2 bases, leaving 17 bases between them. Germline CDR1 SEHNR, CDR2 FQNEAQ (reference sequence). The CDR3 is 18 amino acids. CDR3 residues: CASSLAHRLVGAYNEQFF. In nucleotides, the CDR3 is TGTGCCAGCAGCTTAGCCCACCGACTAGTGGGGGCCTACAATGAGCAGTTCTTC.

The V and J genes are TRBV7-2 and TRBJ1-5; D is possibly TRBD1 (5 bases). This CDR3 region has 15 residues. V lost 5 bases and J 6 bases, leaving 17 bases between the germline ends. Germline CDR1 SGHTA, CDR2 FQGNSA. The CDR3 DNA reads TGTGCCAGCAGCGAGGACATATCTCCCCGTCAGCCCCAGCATTTT. Protein: CASSEDISPRQPQHF.

CDR3 in amino acids: CASSQGRLNEQFF. The CDR3 region has the DNA TGTGCCAGCAGCCAAGGAAGGCTGAATGAGCAGTTCTTC. The chain recombines TRBV4-2 with TRBJ2-1; no clear D. Germline assignment: CDR1 LGHNA and CDR2 YNFKEQ. The CDR3 extends over 13 amino acids. Trimming pared 1 base from V and 7 bases from J, leaving 8 bases between.

Concerning this clone: This sample includes further DNA sequences coding for the same CDR3. V is TRBV7-2 and J is TRBJ1-2, with a possible D match to TRBD1 (5 bases). V was shortened by 1 base and J by 2 bases, with 8 bases between the two germline ends. Germline loops: CDR1 SGHTA, CDR2 FQGNSA. The CDR3 contains 14 residues. The CDR3 sequence is CASSLDRGNYGYTF. The CDR3 DNA sequence: TGTGCCAGCAGCTTAGATCGGGGGAACTATGGCTACACCTTC.

This rearrangement joins TRBV25-1 to TRBJ2-7; no clear D. The CDR3 loop spans 15 amino acids. V gave up 6 bases and J gave up 3 bases, with 18 bases separating them. Germline lookup yields CDR1 MGHDK and CDR2 SYGVNS. DNA of the CDR3: TGTGCCAGCAGATCCCCGTTAGGATCAGACTACGAGCAGTACTTC. Encoded protein: CASRSPLGSDYEQYF.

This chain uses TRBV13 with TRBJ2-1; 16 bases line up with TRBD2. The CDR3 is 15 residues long. Germline loops: CDR1 PRHDT, CDR2 FYEKMQ (reference sequence). Trimming removed 5 bases from V and 9 bases from J; junction bases left unmatched: 4. The CDR3 protein is CASSPGTSGGAEQFF. The CDR3 coding sequence is TGTGCCAGCAGCCCCGGGACTAGCGGGGGGGCTGAGCAGTTCTTC. The full variable domain, its missing parts supplied by reference TRBV13 and TRBJ2-1, is AAGVIQSPRHLIKEKRETATLKCYPIPRHDTVYWYQQGPGQDPQFLISFYEKMQSDKGSIPDRFSAQQFSDYHSELNMSSLELGDSALYFCASSPGTSGGAEQFFGPGTRLTVL.

V gene TRBV6-5 combines with J gene TRBJ1-6; D remains unclear. The CDR3 runs 14 residues. Germline V CDR1 and CDR2: MNHEY, SVGAGI. Trimming left V 6 bases short and J 4 bases short, with 10 bases between. The CDR3 spells CASSPTEYNSPLHF. The CDR3 DNA follows: TGTGCCAGCAGCCCGACGGAGTATAATTCACCCCTCCACTTT.

This chain uses TRBV2 with TRBJ1-2; D is ambiguous. CDR3 length: 13 residues. The germline V and J ends were trimmed by 3 bases and 7 bases, with 12 bases remaining between them. In germline, CDR1 is SNHLY, CDR2 FYNNEI. The CDR3 nucleotides are TGTGCCAGCAGTGAGCGATGGTTCGGTGGCTACACCTTC. Translating it yields CASSERWFGGYTF.

The V call is TRBV19, the J call TRBJ2-7; 8 nucleotides align to TRBD1. The CDR3 loop spans 14 amino acids. Germline V gene data show CDR1 as LNHDA and CDR2 as SQIVND (reference sequence). V was pared by 6 bases and J by 3 bases, with 7 bases of the junction left unmatched. CDR3 loop: CASRYRGEDYEQYF. DNA of the CDR3: TGTGCCAGTAGATACAGGGGGGAAGACTACGAGCAGTACTTC.

This chain uses TRBV15 with TRBJ2-1; D perhaps matches TRBD1 (6 bases). Per the germline V gene, CDR1 is LNHNV and CDR2 is YYDKDF (reference sequence). The CDR3 consists of 16 residues. V was shortened by 0 bases and J by 0 bases, with 9 bases between the two germline ends. CDR3 nucleotides: TGTGCCACCAGCAGAGATAACAGGGCCTCCTACAATGAGCAGTTCTTC. Encoded protein: CATSRDNRASYNEQFF.

J is TRBJ1-4 and V is TRBV19; tentative D call: TRBD1 (5 bases). There are 13 residues in the CDR3. V lost 6 bases, J lost 8 bases, and 13 bases lay in between. CDR1 is LNHDA, CDR2 SQIVND, per germline (reference sequence). CDR3 nucleotides: TGTGCCAGTAGAACAGACAGAGACGAAAAACTGTTTTTT. Translated: CASRTDRDEKLFF.